This T cell receptor (beta chain) was sequenced during a study of cytomegalovirus exposure and HLA in healthy donors. PCR employed 60 Vbeta and 13 Jbeta primers. TCRdb keeps only in-frame clones here, not all; method: immunoSEQ multiplex PCR. This table holds about 180,000 clones, 75% to 85% found once. Concerning this clone itself: At the DNA level, this CDR3 is encoded by other sequences in the same sample as well.

This clonotype originated in a woman under 40 in good health and CMV-seropositive. Sequencing input: PBMCs.

As DNA, the CDR3 is TGCGCCAGCAGCCAAGATGGACTAGCGGGTTACTACAATGAGCAGTTCTTC. Residues: CASSQDGLAGYYNEQFF. The chain couples TRBV4-1 to TRBJ2-1; 11 nucleotides line up with TRBD2. The CDR3 is made up of 17 amino acids. Germline V gives CDR1 MGHRA, CDR2 YSYEKL. Unmatched junction bases numbered 4, after V lost 0 bases and J lost 3 bases.